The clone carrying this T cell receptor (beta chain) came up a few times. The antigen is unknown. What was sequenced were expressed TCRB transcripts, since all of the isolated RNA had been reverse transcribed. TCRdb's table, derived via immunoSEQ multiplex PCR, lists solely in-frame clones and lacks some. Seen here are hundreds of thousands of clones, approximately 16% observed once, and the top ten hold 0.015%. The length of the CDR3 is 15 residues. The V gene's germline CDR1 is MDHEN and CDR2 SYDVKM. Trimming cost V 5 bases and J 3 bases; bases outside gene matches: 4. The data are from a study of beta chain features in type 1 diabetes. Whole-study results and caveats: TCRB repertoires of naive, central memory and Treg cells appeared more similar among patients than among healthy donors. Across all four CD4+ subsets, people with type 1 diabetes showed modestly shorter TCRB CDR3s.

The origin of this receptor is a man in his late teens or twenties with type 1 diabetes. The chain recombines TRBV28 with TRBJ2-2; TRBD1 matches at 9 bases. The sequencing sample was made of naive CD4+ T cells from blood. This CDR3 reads CASSPRDRDTGELFF. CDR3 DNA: TGTGCCAGCAGTCCCCGGGACAGGGACACCGGGGAGCTGTTTTTT.